The present TCR beta chain was sequenced within a study of cytomegalovirus exposure and HLA in healthy donors. 13 Jbeta primers and 60 Vbeta primers were used for the PCR. Data came from immunoSEQ multiplex PCR; TCRdb stores just in-frame clones and leaves some out. The data hold approximately 110,000 clones, with roughly 82% observed a single time. V gave up 3 bases and J gave up 7 bases; unmatched junction bases: 5. Germline CDR1 reads MDHEN; CDR2 reads SYDVKM. The CDR3 contains 14 residues. This TCR was recovered from a woman aged 35 to 49 in good health and CMV-seropositive. The specimen sequenced was PBMCs. The chain uses TRBV28 and TRBJ1-5; 8 positions agree with TRBD1. The CDR3 loop is CASSFPGGSQPQHF. Here the CDR3 DNA reads TGTGCCAGCAGTTTCCCAGGGGGCAGCCAGCCCCAGCATTTT.